This T cell receptor beta chain was sequenced in a study of shared clonotypes between healthy human individuals. Study information: Aged between 18 and 49, the donors were a couple of women and three men.

CD45RO-negative cells were positively selected for CCR7, leaving out terminally differentiated effector memory CD45RA+ cells. Study donors comprised healthy, HIV-negative adults devoid of recent acute infection or vaccination. The assay was immunoSEQ multiplex PCR, and TCRdb's table has in-frame clones only and misses some. The table has around 600,000 clones, approximately 95% seen once. Input material: naive CD8+ T cells sorted from blood. The receptor was derived from a woman in her 30s in good health.

The CDR3 nucleotides are TGCAGCGTTGTTAGGAAAAATGAGCAGTTCTTC. This translates into CSVVRKNEQFF. The chain employs TRBV29-1 and TRBJ2-1, with unresolved D. This CDR3 comprises 11 residues. CDR1 and CDR2 from the germline V gene are SQVTM and ANQGSEA. Between the trimmed V and J ends, which lost 4 bases and 7 bases, there was a span of 8 bases.